These 24 T cell receptor beta chains came from one sample sequenced in a study of T cells after posttransplantation cyclophosphamide. Method: immunoSEQ multiplex PCR; TCRdb's copy keeps in-frame clones and lacks some. Of over 20,000 clones detected, around 86% appear once; the ten largest clones hold roughly 2.2%. Control samples came 1 year after myeloablative marrow transplants with methotrexate plus calcineurin inhibitor. The sample in question was PBMCs, obtained about 13 months after allogeneic stem cell transplant with calcineurin inhibitor and methotrexate. All receptors come from a female patient aged 25-39 years who received an allogeneic stem cell transplant from an unrelated donor, was CMV-positive, and had acute and chronic GVHD. Some T cells may be provided by the graft donor.

This chain connects TRBV25-1 to TRBJ1-1; D is undetermined. CDR1 and CDR2 (germline): MGHDK, SYGVNS. V was pared by 5 bases and J by 4 bases, with 23 bases between. This CDR3 has 17 residues. CDR3 protein: CASSQCRSGPAGTEAFF. As DNA, the CDR3 is TGTGCCAGCAGTCAATGTCGTTCCGGACCGGCGGGCACTGAAGCTTTCTTT. Using reference TRBV25-1 and TRBJ1-1 for the parts outside the CDR3, the full variable domain is EADIYQTPRYLVIGTGKKITLECSQTMGHDKMYWYQQDPGMELHLIHYSYGVNSTEKGDLSSESTVSRIRTEHFPLTLESARPSHTSQYLCASSQCRSGPAGTEAFFGQGTRLTVV.

The rearrangement uses TRBV28 and TRBJ1-3, with D hard to call. V dropped 3 bases and J dropped 6 bases, with 12 bases sitting between them. CDR1 is MDHEN and CDR2 is SYDVKM in the germline V gene. There are 14 residues in the CDR3. The CDR3: CASSFWQLQNTIYF. As DNA, the CDR3 is TGTGCCAGCAGTTTCTGGCAGTTACAAAACACCATATATTTT.

In its sample, this clone was seen once. The chain joins TRBV6-5 to TRBJ1-1; a possible D gene is TRBD1 (6 bases). Germline-derived CDR1 and CDR2 are MNHEY and SVGAGI. V dropped 4 bases and J dropped 2 bases, with 14 bases sitting between them. There are 15 residues in the CDR3. CDR3 loop: CASSFTGTINTEAFF. The DNA for the CDR3 is TGTGCCAGCAGTTTCACCGGGACAATAAACACTGAAGCTTTCTTT.

V is TRBV30 and J is TRBJ2-1; D not certain. The CDR3 extends over 12 amino acids. Trimming left V 2 bases short and J 9 bases short, with 11 bases between. Germline V lookup: CDR1 GTSNPN, CDR2 SVGIG (reference sequence). DNA of the CDR3: TGTGCCTGGAGTTCCTACTTCGGTGAGCAGTTCTTC. It codes for CAWSSYFGEQFF.

This chain links TRBV15 with TRBJ1-2; tentatively, D is TRBD1 (5 bases). The CDR3 runs to 15 residues. Germline V CDR1 and CDR2: LNHNV, YYDKDF (reference sequence). V was cut by 0 bases and J by 6 bases, with 14 bases left in between. This chain's CDR3 is CATSREIRIGDGYTF. The CDR3 nucleotides are TGTGCCACCAGCAGAGAAATCAGGATAGGGGATGGCTACACCTTC. Complete variable domain (other parts from reference TRBV15 and TRBJ1-2): DAMVIQNPRYQVTQFGKPVTLSCSQTLNHNVMYWYQQKSSQAPKLLFHYYDKDFNNEADTPDNFQSRRPNTSFCFLDIRSPGLGDTAMYLCATSREIRIGDGYTFGSGTRLTVV.

The rearrangement uses TRBV6-1 and TRBJ2-7; D is unclear. Germline CDR1 is MNHNS and CDR2 is SASEGT. CDR3 size: 13 residues. V dropped 7 bases and J dropped 4 bases, with 14 bases sitting between them. CDR3 in DNA: TGTGCCAGCAAGGCAGGCTCCATGTACGAGCAGTACTTC. It encodes CASKAGSMYEQYF.

This sequence joins TRBV5-6 and TRBJ2-3, with 7 bases matching TRBD1. Germline V gene lookup returns CDR1 SGHDT and CDR2 YYEEEE. J was trimmed by 4 bases and V by 0 bases; bases with no gene match: 5. The CDR3 totals 15 residues. The CDR3 DNA sequence: TGTGCCAGCAGCTTGGTACAGGGGCCCCCAGATACGCAGTATTTT. Its protein product is CASSLVQGPPDTQYF.

This clone was detected only once. The chain links TRBV7-9 to TRBJ2-1, with TRBD2 matching over 7 bases. The CDR3 has 15 residues. Per the germline V gene, CDR1 is SEHNR and CDR2 is FQNEAQ (reference sequence). Trimming took 2 bases from V and 4 from J; bases not matched to a gene: 5. Written as DNA, the CDR3 is TGTGCCAGCAGCTTAAGCGGGACTTGGTACAATGAGCAGTTCTTC. Its translation: CASSLSGTWYNEQFF.

The V and J genes are TRBV5-4 and TRBJ1-4; D perhaps matches TRBD1 (5 bases). The germline V and J ends were trimmed by 5 bases and 6 bases, with 17 bases remaining between them. The CDR3 covers 15 residues. Germline V CDR1 and CDR2: SGHNT, YYREEE (reference sequence). CDR3 loop: CASSLPGSMDEKLFF. As DNA, the CDR3 is TGTGCCAGCAGTCTTCCAGGGTCAATGGATGAAAAACTGTTTTTT. The variable domain in full, with the rest retrieved from reference TRBV5-4 and TRBJ1-4, is ETGVTQSPTHLIKTRGQQVTLRCSSQSGHNTVSWYQQALGQGPQFIFQYYREEENGRGNFPPRFSGLQFPNYSSELNVNALELDDSALYLCASSLPGSMDEKLFFGSGTQLSVL.

This rearrangement joins TRBV28 to TRBJ1-3, with 7 bases that match TRBD1. The CDR3 extends over 15 amino acids. Germline V gene data show CDR1 as MDHEN and CDR2 as SYDVKM. J was trimmed by 4 bases and V by 6 bases; bases with no gene match: 9. CDR3 sequence reads: CASSLYRGPGNTIYF. The CDR3 bases are TGTGCCAGCAGCCTTTACAGGGGACCAGGAAACACCATATATTTT. The variable domain in full, with the rest retrieved from reference TRBV28 and TRBJ1-3, is DVKVTQSSRYLVKRTGEKVFLECVQDMDHENMFWYRQDPGLGLRLIYFSYDVKMKEKGDIPEGYSVSREKKERFSLILESASTNQTSMYLCASSLYRGPGNTIYFGEGSWLTVV.

There are a few counts of this clone. The chain links TRBV7-3 to TRBJ1-1; 9 bases are a match to TRBD1. The germline CDR1 and CDR2 sequences are SGHTA and FQGTGA. V trimming: 5 bases; J trimming: 5 bases; junction bases outside the gene matches: 3. The CDR3 is made up of 13 amino acids. CDR3 in DNA: TGTGCCAGCAGCCGACAGGGGGATACTGAAGCTTTCTTT. It specifies CASSRQGDTEAFF.

The count of this clone is one. The J gene is TRBJ2-7, the V gene TRBV6-1; 7 nucleotides line up with TRBD1. CDR3 length: 17 residues. Germline V CDR1 and CDR2: MNHNS, SASEGT. With V trimmed by 3 bases and J by 2 bases, 13 bases remained unmatched. CDR3 region: CASSEGRQGHRTYEQYF. The CDR3, as DNA: TGTGCCAGCAGTGAGGGCCGACAGGGCCATAGGACCTACGAGCAGTACTTC.

The gene calls are TRBV30 and TRBJ2-1; D may be TRBD2 (6 bases). V was clipped by 3 bases and J by 6 bases, with 12 bases between them. The CDR3 extends over 13 amino acids. Germline assignment: CDR1 GTSNPN and CDR2 SVGIG (reference sequence). The CDR3 reads CAWSGSRVNEQFF. In DNA, the CDR3 is TGTGCCTGGAGCGGGAGTCGGGTCAATGAGCAGTTCTTC. Based on the CDR3 plus reference TRBV30 and TRBJ2-1, the full variable domain is SQTIHQWPATLVQPVGSPLSLECTVEGTSNPNLYWYRQAAGRGLQLLFYSVGIGQISSEVPQNLSASRPQDRQFILSSKKLLLSDSGFYLCAWSGSRVNEQFFGPGTRLTVL.

About this clone itself: At one of its ends the junction is not consistent with the germline gene, which may arise from a read error. The rearrangement joins TRBV2 to TRBJ2-1; 7 bases are a match to TRBD2. This CDR3 has 15 residues. Germline CDR1 reads SNHLY; CDR2 reads FYNNEI. Written as DNA, the CDR3 is TGTGCCAGCAGCGAAGACATGGCGGGAGTAAATGAGCAGTTCTTC. Translation: CASSEDMAGVNEQFF.

The chain links TRBV18 to TRBJ2-5; tentatively, D is TRBD2 (5 bases). Per the germline V gene, CDR1 is KGHSH and CDR2 is LQKENI. The V and J ends lost 5 bases and 7 bases respectively, with 8 bases between them. This CDR3 is 11 amino acids long. The CDR3: CASSSEGTQYF. DNA of the CDR3: TGTGCCAGCTCAAGTGAGGGGACCCAGTACTTC.

This clone showed up just a few times. The chain has TRBV19 and TRBJ1-4; no definite D call. The germline V gene has CDR1 LNHDA and CDR2 SQIVND (reference sequence). The CDR3 covers 13 residues. V lost 8 bases and J lost 8, with 15 bases in between. The CDR3 DNA reads TGTGCCAGTTCGACTTCGGAGAGGGAAAAACTGTTTTTT. It codes for CASSTSEREKLFF.

This clone was detected once. The chain carries TRBV10-3 and TRBJ2-3, with a weak D call TRBD2 (6 bases). Germline lookup yields CDR1 ENHRY and CDR2 SYGVKD. The CDR3 consists of 15 residues. Trimming left V 10 bases short and J 0 bases short, with 17 bases between. CDR3 coding DNA: TGTGCCACCGCGGAGGGCCAGGAGAGCACAGATACGCAGTATTTT. This encodes CATAEGQESTDTQYF.

J is TRBJ2-7 and V is TRBV6-1; D might be TRBD2 (6 bases). V was clipped by 7 bases and J by 6 bases, with 13 bases between them. Germline loops: CDR1 MNHNS, CDR2 SASEGT. The CDR3 spans 12 residues. CDR3 region: CASTRGGVEQYF. For the CDR3, the DNA is TGTGCCAGCACCCGAGGCGGGGTCGAGCAGTACTTC.

This sequence joins TRBV5-1 and TRBJ2-1, with TRBD2 as a possible D gene (6 bases). Germline CDR1 and CDR2: SGHRS and YFSETQ. The CDR3 is 14 residues long. Trimming left V 7 bases short and J 3 bases short, with 14 bases between. CDR3 nucleotide sequence: TGCGCCAGCTACCCTGCGGGGATCTACAATGAGCAGTTCTTC. It translates to CASYPAGIYNEQFF.

The chain is built from TRBV7-9 and TRBJ2-1, with TRBD2 matching over 8 bases. Germline CDR1 SEHNR, CDR2 FQNEAQ (reference sequence). CDR3 length equals 15 residues. The trim removed 6 bases at V and 1 base at J, leaving 5 bases unmatched. As DNA, the CDR3 is TGTGCCAGCAGACAGCTAGCGGGTTCCTACAATGAGCAGTTCTTC. Protein: CASRQLAGSYNEQFF. Using reference TRBV7-9 and TRBJ2-1 for the parts outside the CDR3, the full variable domain is DTGVSQNPRHKITKRGQNVTFRCDPISEHNRLYWYRQTLGQGPEFLTYFQNEAQLEKSRLLSDRFSAERPKGSFSTLEIQRTEQGDSAMYLCASRQLAGSYNEQFFGPGTRLTVL.

The rearrangement joins TRBV7-9 to TRBJ1-5, with D possibly being TRBD1 (6 bases). This CDR3 contains 14 residues. Germline CDR1 SEHNR, CDR2 FQNEAQ (reference sequence). With 5 bases removed from V and 4 bases from J, the gap between germline ends came to 12 bases. CDR3 residues: CASSRGGTNQPQHF. The CDR3, as DNA: TGTGCCAGCAGCCGCGGGGGCACTAATCAGCCCCAGCATTTT. Looking up the rest from reference TRBV7-9 and TRBJ1-5 gives the full variable domain: DTGVSQNPRHKITKRGQNVTFRCDPISEHNRLYWYRQTLGQGPEFLTYFQNEAQLEKSRLLSDRFSAERPKGSFSTLEIQRTEQGDSAMYLCASSRGGTNQPQHFGDGTRLSIL.

The V call is TRBV11-2, the J call TRBJ1-2; D is undetermined. V dropped 0 bases and J dropped 4 bases, with 12 bases sitting between them. This CDR3 comprises 15 residues. Germline CDR1 SGHAT, CDR2 FQNNGV. The CDR3 DNA sequence: TGTGCCAGCAGCTTAGATATCGGGGATGGCTATGGCTACACCTTC. It translates to CASSLDIGDGYGYTF.

This clone was detected once. The genes are TRBV10-1 and TRBJ2-7; 9 positions agree with TRBD2. Germline V CDR1 and CDR2: WNHNN, SYGVQD (reference sequence). This CDR3 region has 18 residues. V lost 3 bases, J lost 5 bases, and 17 bases stayed unmatched. CDR3 amino acids: CASSDSLHGLAGTHEQYF. The CDR3 DNA sequence: TGCGCCAGCAGTGACTCTTTACATGGGCTAGCGGGAACTCACGAGCAGTACTTC.

This clone showed up just a few times. The V and J genes are TRBV6-6 and TRBJ1-5; perhaps TRBD1 as D (6 bases). The CDR3 is 14 residues long. V lost 4 bases, J lost 2 bases, and 9 bases lay in between. The germline V gene encodes CDR1 MNHNY and CDR2 SVGAGI (reference sequence). CDR3 in DNA: TGTGCCAGCAGTTCCAGGGGTGGCAATCAGCCCCAGCATTTT. Its protein is CASSSRGGNQPQHF.